This T cell receptor (beta chain) was captured by sequencing in a study of T cell responses to AZD1222 COVID-19 vaccine. Study results and caveats: No repertoire was sampled before or during the peak T cell response, only after it.

Germline CDR1 MRHNA, CDR2 SNTAGT. CDR3 length equals 17 residues. Deletions cut 5 bases from V and 8 bases from J, with 27 bases between. Points on this clone: Its target is unknown.

Sequenced by immunoSEQ multiplex PCR; TCRdb stores in-frame clones only, minus some. The data show about 75,000 clones, with 80% to 90% seen just once and 15% to 20% held by the top ten. The specimen comprised peripheral blood, sampled 28 days after the second AZD1222 dose. The receptor's source is an adult who received the AZD1222 COVID-19 vaccine. The chain combines TRBV6-4 with TRBJ1-2; TRBD1 might be the D (6 bases). The CDR3 coding sequence is TGTGCCAGCAGTCCAAAAGGACAGCCGGTAATTGCGGGAGGCTACACCTTC. This encodes CASSPKGQPVIAGGYTF.